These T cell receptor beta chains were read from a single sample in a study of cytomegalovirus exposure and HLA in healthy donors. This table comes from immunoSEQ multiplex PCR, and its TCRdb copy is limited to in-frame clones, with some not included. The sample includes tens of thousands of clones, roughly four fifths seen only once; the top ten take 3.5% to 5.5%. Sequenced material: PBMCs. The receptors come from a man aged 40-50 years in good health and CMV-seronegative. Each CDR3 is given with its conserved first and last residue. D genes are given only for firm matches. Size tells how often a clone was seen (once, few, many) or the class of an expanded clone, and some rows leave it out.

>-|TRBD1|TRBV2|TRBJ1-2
CASSLFSRGAYYGYTF
TGTGCCAGCAGTCTATTTTCCAGGGGGGCCTACTATGGCTACACCTTC
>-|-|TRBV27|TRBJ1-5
CASSLRVFQPQHF
TGTGCCAGCAGTTTACGGGTTTTTCAGCCCCAGCATTTT
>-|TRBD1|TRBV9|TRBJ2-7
CASSVGQGAYEQYF
TGTGCCAGCAGCGTGGGACAGGGGGCCTACGAGCAGTACTTC
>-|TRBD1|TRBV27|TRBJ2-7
CASSLRWKGQGLREQYF
TGTGCCAGCAGTTTACGATGGAAGGGACAGGGGTTGAGAGAGCAGTACTTC
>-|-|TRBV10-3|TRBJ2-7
CAISDDRIYEQYF
TGTGCCATCAGTGACGACAGGATATACGAGCAGTACTTC
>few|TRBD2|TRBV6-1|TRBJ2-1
CASLAGGNFNEQFF
TGTGCCAGTCTAGCGGGAGGGAATTTCAATGAGCAGTTCTTC
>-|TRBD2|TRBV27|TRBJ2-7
CASSSRLAGGSEQYF
TGTGCCAGCAGTTCCCGACTAGCGGGGGGATCCGAGCAGTACTTC
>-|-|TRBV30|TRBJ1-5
CAWSLGMGVQPQHF
TGTGCCTGGAGCCTTGGCATGGGAGTTCAGCCCCAGCATTTT
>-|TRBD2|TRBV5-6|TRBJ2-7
CASSALGGRNYEQYF
TGTGCCAGCAGCGCTCTGGGAGGGAGGAACTACGAGCAGTACTTC
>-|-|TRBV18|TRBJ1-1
CASSPKGYTEAFF
TGTGCCAGCTCACCAAAGGGGTACACTGAAGCTTTCTTT
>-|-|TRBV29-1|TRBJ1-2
CSVGAGANYGYTF
TGCAGCGTTGGGGCAGGGGCTAACTATGGCTACACCTTC
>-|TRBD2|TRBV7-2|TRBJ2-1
CASSFAGLAGVSSYNEQFF
TGTGCCAGCAGCTTTGCGGGACTAGCGGGAGTAAGCTCCTACAATGAGCAGTTCTTC
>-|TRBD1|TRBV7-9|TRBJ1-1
CASSLRWDRGTEAFF
TGTGCCAGCAGCTTAAGATGGGACAGGGGCACTGAAGCTTTCTTT
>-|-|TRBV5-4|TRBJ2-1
CATSRTTAYNEQFF
TGTGCCACCTCTAGGACTACTGCCTACAATGAGCAGTTCTTC
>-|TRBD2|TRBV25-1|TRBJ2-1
CASSEAGVPYNEQFF
TGTGCCAGCAGTGAAGCGGGGGTCCCCTACAATGAGCAGTTCTTC
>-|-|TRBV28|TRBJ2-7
CASRLDSSSYEQYF
TGTGCCAGCCGACTGGACTCAAGCTCCTACGAGCAGTACTTC
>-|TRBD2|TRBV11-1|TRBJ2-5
CASSAGTSGRAGETQYF
TGTGCCAGCAGCGCCGGGACTAGCGGGAGGGCCGGAGAGACCCAGTACTTC
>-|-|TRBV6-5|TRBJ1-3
CASRLPGAGNTIYF
TGTGCCAGCAGACTGCCGGGAGCCGGGAACACCATATATTTT
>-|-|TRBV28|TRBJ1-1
CASSSPGGGRGTEAFF
TGTGCCAGCAGTTCCCCGGGGGGGGGCAGAGGCACTGAAGCTTTCTTT
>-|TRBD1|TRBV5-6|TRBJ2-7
CASSTGTGNYEQYF
TGTGCCAGCAGCACAGGGACAGGGAACTACGAGCAGTACTTC
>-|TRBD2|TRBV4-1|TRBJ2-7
CASSLRLAGGYEQYF
TGCGCCAGCAGCCTCAGACTAGCGGGAGGCTACGAGCAGTACTTC
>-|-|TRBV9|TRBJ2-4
CASSDLTGIQYF
TGTGCCAGCAGCGATCTGACAGGCATTCAGTACTTC
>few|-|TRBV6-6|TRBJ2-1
CASSRPYNEQFF
TGTGCCAGCAGCCGTCCCTACAATGAGCAGTTCTTC
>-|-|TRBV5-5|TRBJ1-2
CASSLSTASNYGYTF
TGTGCCAGCAGCTTATCGACAGCTTCTAACTATGGCTACACCTTC